These 27 T cell receptor beta chains share one sample of origin, sequenced in a study of cytomegalovirus exposure and HLA in healthy donors. Primers for the PCR totalled 60 Vbeta and 13 Jbeta. Measured with immunoSEQ multiplex PCR; TCRdb has only the in-frame clones, and not every one. Of over 150,000 clones detected, 65% to 80% appear once; the ten largest clones hold more than 4.5%. The sequencing input was PBMCs. The receptors come from a man aged 25 to 40 in good health and CMV-seropositive.

There are a few counts of this clone. The V gene is TRBV6-6, the J gene TRBJ1-2; no reliable D call. CDR3 length: 13 amino acids. The germline V gene has CDR1 MNHNY and CDR2 SVGAGI (reference sequence). Trimming took off 6 bases at V and 2 bases at J, with 10 bases between the two ends. CDR3 nucleotides: TGTGCCAGCAGAGAGAGGAAAAACTATGGCTACACCTTC. Translated: CASRERKNYGYTF.

This chain joins TRBV7-9 and TRBJ1-1; possibly TRBD1 for D (5 bases). The V gene lost 2 bases and the J gene lost 4 bases, with 11 bases spanning the gap. The length of the CDR3 is 14 residues. Germline V gives CDR1 SEHNR, CDR2 FQNEAQ (reference sequence). As DNA, the CDR3 is TGTGCCAGCAGCTTATTGCAGGGTGGCACTGAAGCTTTCTTT. As protein: CASSLLQGGTEAFF.

This chain connects TRBV7-2 to TRBJ2-7; D is ambiguous. Germline V gives CDR1 SGHTA, CDR2 FQGNSA. The CDR3 totals 13 residues. V lost 5 bases, J lost 0 bases, and 8 bases lay in between. Here the CDR3 DNA reads TGTGCCAGCAGCCCGTGGGCCTCCTACGAGCAGTACTTC. Amino acid sequence: CASSPWASYEQYF.

The chain employs TRBV5-4 and TRBJ2-7; no clear D. CDR1 SGHNT and CDR2 YYREEE come from the germline V gene (reference sequence). The V end was cut by 4 bases, the J end by 0 bases, with 17 bases between. This CDR3 has 16 residues. In nucleotides, the CDR3 is TGTGCCAGCAGCATCGCCCCCATGGGCAGCTCCTACGAGCAGTACTTC. Encoded protein: CASSIAPMGSSYEQYF.

In this sample, this clone turned up a few times. J is TRBJ1-5 and V is TRBV28; 8 positions agree with TRBD1. CDR1 and CDR2 from the germline V gene are MDHEN and SYDVKM. With 6 bases clipped from V and 7 bases from J, the junction kept 8 bases outside the gene matches. The CDR3 length is 14 residues. The CDR3 protein is CASSSDRGTQPQHF. In DNA form, the CDR3 reads TGTGCCAGCAGCTCCGACAGGGGTACCCAGCCCCAGCATTTT.

This sequence joins TRBV21-1 and TRBJ2-3; the D call in the table, TRBD1, was not verified against the DNA. TRBV21-1 is assigned pseudogene status. CDR3 length equals 18 residues. The CDR3 here is CASSSRIDRAVGTDTQYF. The DNA for the CDR3 is TGTGCCAGCAGCTCTAGGATCGACAGGGCCGTCGGCACAGATACGCAGTATTTT.

CDR3 protein: CASSRQQETQYF. The CDR3 nucleotides are TGTGCCAGCAGCCGACAGCAAGAGACCCAGTACTTC. The gene calls are TRBV7-9 and TRBJ2-5; D perhaps matches TRBD1 (5 bases). Germline V gene sequence: CDR1 SEHNR, CDR2 FQNEAQ (reference sequence). The CDR3 runs to 12 residues. Trimming took off 5 bases at V and 2 bases at J, with 6 bases between the two ends.

A few counts support this clone. The rearrangement links TRBV5-6 to TRBJ2-1; D is unresolved. This CDR3 has 14 residues. V dropped 1 base and J dropped 0 bases, with 5 bases sitting between them. Germline lookup yields CDR1 SGHDT and CDR2 YYEEEE. The CDR3 coding sequence is TGTGCCAGCAGCTTGCCTAGCTCCTACAATGAGCAGTTCTTC. It is translated as CASSLPSSYNEQFF.

The chain has TRBV30 and TRBJ2-1; 8 bases align to TRBD2. This CDR3 has 12 residues. Trimming took 3 bases from V and 13 from J; bases not matched to a gene: 8. Germline loops: CDR1 GTSNPN, CDR2 SVGIG (reference sequence). The DNA of the CDR3 is TGTGCCTGGAGGGCTAGCGGGTGGCTACAGTTCTTC. Its protein is CAWRASGWLQFF.

The chain couples TRBV5-6 to TRBJ1-5; TRBD1 might be the D (6 bases). The CDR3 has 15 residues. In germline, CDR1 is SGHDT, CDR2 YYEEEE. The germline V and J ends were trimmed by 7 bases and 0 bases, with 14 bases remaining between them. The CDR3 DNA reads as TGTGCCAGCGGGAAGGGGACATATAGCAATCAGCCCCAGCATTTT. It is translated as CASGKGTYSNQPQHF.

This chain joins TRBV9 and TRBJ2-7; D may be TRBD1 (6 bases). The ends were cut back, 7 bases at V and 8 bases at J, with 13 bases in the middle. CDR1 SGDLS and CDR2 YYNGEE come from the germline V gene. This CDR3 comprises 11 residues. CDR3 amino acids: CASGTGLQQYF. Here the CDR3 DNA reads TGTGCCAGCGGAACAGGGCTTCAGCAGTACTTC.

The V call is TRBV10-3, the J call TRBJ2-4; TRBD1 might be the D (5 bases). The CDR3 sequence is 14 residues long. Germline CDR1 and CDR2: ENHRY and SYGVKD. With 2 bases removed from V and 1 base from J, the gap between germline ends came to 6 bases. This CDR3 reads CAISETGAKNIQYF. CDR3 bases: TGTGCCATCAGTGAGACAGGTGCCAAAAACATTCAGTACTTC.

The V gene is TRBV13, the J gene TRBJ2-1, with TRBD2 matching 7 bases. The V and J ends lost 3 bases and 3 bases, in that order; junction bases with no gene match: 8. The CDR3 loop spans 16 amino acids. From germline, CDR1 is PRHDT and CDR2 FYEKMQ (reference sequence). The CDR3 sequence: CASSFFRSGIYNEQFF. The CDR3 DNA follows: TGTGCCAGCAGCTTCTTTAGGAGCGGGATCTACAATGAGCAGTTCTTC.

This chain connects TRBV11-2 to TRBJ1-2, with 7 bases aligning to TRBD1. This CDR3 contains 16 residues. Germline V lookup: CDR1 SGHAT, CDR2 FQNNGV. Unmatched junction bases numbered 9, after V lost 5 bases and J lost 0 bases. DNA of the CDR3: TGTGCCAGCAGCCCCGGGGACAGAACTTCTAACTATGGCTACACCTTC. Encoded protein: CASSPGDRTSNYGYTF.

V and J are TRBV2 and TRBJ2-7, with TRBD2 matching 7 bases. The CDR3 runs to 18 residues. CDR1 and CDR2 from the germline V gene are SNHLY and FYNNEI. Trimming took 4 bases from V and 4 from J; bases not matched to a gene: 19. CDR3 sequence: CASSGEPLKAGRGYEQYF. CDR3 DNA: TGTGCCAGCAGTGGGGAACCCCTAAAGGCGGGGAGGGGTTACGAGCAGTACTTC.

The V and J genes are TRBV15 and TRBJ2-5; D is possibly TRBD2 (6 bases). Looked up from germline, CDR1 is LNHNV and CDR2 is YYDKDF (reference sequence). Deletions cut 0 bases from V and 3 bases from J, with 11 bases between. The CDR3 spans 15 residues. The CDR3 coding sequence is TGTGCCACCAGCAGAGAAACGGGCGGGGAAGAGACCCAGTACTTC. Its translation: CATSRETGGEETQYF.

In regard to this clone: The junction and the germline gene differ at one end; a read error may be behind it. Other nucleotide sequences in the sample specify the same CDR3. The chain carries TRBV29-1 and TRBJ2-5; 8 nucleotides align to TRBD1. Germline V CDR1 and CDR2: SQVTM, ANQGSEA. This CDR3 spans 13 amino acids. This CDR3 reads CSVRDRNRETQYF. Here the CDR3 DNA reads TGCAGCGTCAGGGACAGGAATCGGGAGACCCAATACTTC. Looking up the rest from reference TRBV29-1 and TRBJ2-5 gives the full variable domain: SAVISQKPSRDICQRGTSLTIQCQVDSQVTMMFWYRQQPGQSLTLIATANQGSEATYESGFVIDKFPISRPNLTFSTLTVSNMSPEDSSIYLCSVRDRNRETQYFGPGTRLLVL.

J is TRBJ2-7 and V is TRBV28; 7 nucleotides align to TRBD2. Germline-derived CDR1 and CDR2 are MDHEN and SYDVKM. V was clipped by 4 bases and J by 4 bases; unmatched bases: 10. The CDR3 consists of 15 residues. The CDR3 here is CASSSPAGLSYEQYF. The CDR3 coding sequence is TGTGCCAGCAGTTCCCCAGCGGGACTGTCATACGAGCAGTACTTC.

For the CDR3, the DNA is TGTGCCAGCACCGGAGCTAGCGGGGCAACCCCCTACAATGAGCAGTTCTTC. Its translation: CASTGASGATPYNEQFF. The chain employs TRBV27 and TRBJ2-1; TRBD2 matches 9 bases. This CDR3 region has 17 residues. Germline V gene sequence: CDR1 MNHEY, CDR2 SMNVEV (reference sequence). The junction had 12 bases not matched to a gene; V was cut back by 7 bases and J by 2 bases.

The rearrangement links TRBV18 to TRBJ2-2, with 9 bases that match TRBD2. The length of the CDR3 is 16 residues. Trimming removed 3 bases from V and 3 bases from J; junction bases left unmatched: 5. Looked up from germline, CDR1 is KGHSH and CDR2 is LQKENI. The CDR3 sequence: CASSPGAGGYTGELFF. CDR3 nucleotide sequence: TGTGCCAGCTCACCCGGAGCGGGAGGATACACCGGGGAGCTGTTTTTT. Full variable domain (rest looked up from reference TRBV18 and TRBJ2-2): NAGVMQNPRHLVRRRGQEARLRCSPMKGHSHVYWYRQLPEEGLKFMVYLQKENIIDESGMPKERFSAEFPKEGPSILRIQQVVRGDSAAYFCASSPGAGGYTGELFFGEGSRLTVL.

The rearrangement joins TRBV28 to TRBJ1-1, with TRBD1 matching 8 bases. The CDR3 has 11 amino acids. Germline CDR1 MDHEN, CDR2 SYDVKM. V lost 5 bases, J lost 12 bases, and 5 bases stayed unmatched. The CDR3 sequence is CASSKGTGTFF. The CDR3 bases are TGTGCCAGCAGTAAAGGGACAGGAACTTTCTTT.

V gene TRBV5-1 combines with J gene TRBJ1-2, with a tentative D call TRBD1 (5 bases). Germline V gives CDR1 SGHRS, CDR2 YFSETQ. This CDR3 has 13 amino acids. Deletions cut 1 base from V and 3 bases from J, with 7 bases between. The CDR3 DNA reads TGCGCCAGCAGCTTGCAGACAGACTATGGCTACACCTTC. Amino acid sequence: CASSLQTDYGYTF.

The chain employs TRBV2 and TRBJ1-2; maybe TRBD1 (6 bases). The CDR3 sequence is 15 residues long. Trimming removed 2 bases from V and 5 bases from J, with 15 bases in between. Germline CDR1 SNHLY, CDR2 FYNNEI. The CDR3 DNA is TGTGCCAGCAGTGAAACAGGGATTGTGGAATATGGCTACACCTTC. Translating it yields CASSETGIVEYGYTF.

The chain links TRBV4-2 to TRBJ1-5; the D is unclear. V lost 0 bases, J lost 7 bases, and 10 bases lay in between. CDR3 length: 14 amino acids. Per the germline V gene, CDR1 is LGHNA and CDR2 is YNFKEQ. In DNA, the CDR3 is TGTGCCAGCAGCCAAGATAAAGTTGGCCAGCCCCAGCATTTT. It encodes CASSQDKVGQPQHF.

This clone was found a few times. The CDR3 region has the DNA TGCGCCAGCAGCTTAGGACAACCTCCCACCTACGAGCAGTACTTC. This encodes CASSLGQPPTYEQYF. The chain uses TRBV5-1 and TRBJ2-7; D may be TRBD1 (5 bases). There are 15 residues in the CDR3. The germline CDR1 and CDR2 sequences are SGHRS and YFSETQ. Trimming shortened V by 2 bases and J by 2 bases, and 14 bases separated the two germline ends.

V gene TRBV9 combines with J gene TRBJ2-2; possible D gene TRBD2, 6 bases. Trimming took off 3 bases at V and 5 bases at J, with 17 bases between the two ends. The CDR3 contains 16 residues. The germline CDR1 and CDR2 sequences are SGDLS and YYNGEE. CDR3 amino acids: CASSAPGLPSTGELFF. CDR3 nucleotides: TGTGCCAGCAGCGCCCCGGGACTTCCCTCTACCGGGGAGCTGTTTTTT. Drawing the rest from reference TRBV9 and TRBJ2-2, the complete variable domain is DSGVTQTPKHLITATGQRVTLRCSPRSGDLSVYWYQQSLDQGLQFLIQYYNGEERAKGNILERFSAQQFPDLHSELNLSSLELGDSALYFCASSAPGLPSTGELFFGEGSRLTVL.

This clone was counted between two and nine times. This chain uses TRBV7-2 with TRBJ2-1; TRBD2 matches 8 bases. Losses at the gene ends were 3 bases for V and 12 bases for J; bases not matched to a gene: 4. Germline V CDR1 and CDR2: SGHTA, FQGNSA. CDR3 length: 12 amino acids. CDR3 in amino acids: CASSFAGGPQFF. For the CDR3, the DNA is TGTGCCAGCAGCTTCGCGGGGGGCCCGCAGTTCTTC.